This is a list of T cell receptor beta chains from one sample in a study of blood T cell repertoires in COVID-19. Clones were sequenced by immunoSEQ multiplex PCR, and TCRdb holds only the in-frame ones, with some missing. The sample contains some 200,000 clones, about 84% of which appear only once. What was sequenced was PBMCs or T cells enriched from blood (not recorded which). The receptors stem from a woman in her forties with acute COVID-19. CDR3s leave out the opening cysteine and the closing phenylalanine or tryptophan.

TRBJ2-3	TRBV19	ASSLFGLTGGTDTQY
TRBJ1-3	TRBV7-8	ASSLRGSGNTIY
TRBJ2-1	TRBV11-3	ASSLDRGPYNEQF
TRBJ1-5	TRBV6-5	ASNQRAGQPQH
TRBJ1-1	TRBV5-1	ASSLVRGRTEAF
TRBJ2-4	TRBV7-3	ASSSGASGNIQY
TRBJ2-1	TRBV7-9	ASSSTSGRAHEQF
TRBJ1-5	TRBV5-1	ASRAGGEGQPQH
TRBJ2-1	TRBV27	ASSLGSRGGLSSYNEQF
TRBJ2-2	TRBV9	ASSGGTARTGELF
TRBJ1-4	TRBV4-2	ASSQDRGTNEKLF